Presented here are 27 T cell receptor beta chains from one specimen sequenced in a study of patients and donors after allogeneic stem cell transplantation. TCRdb processed the RT-PCR reads anew with MiXCR; each CDR3 protein has one entry. The data contain fewer than 180,000 distinct CDR3 sequences, over 30% of them seen just once; the ten biggest clones take up 50% to 65%. The specimen sequenced was blood, either unsorted or a sorted T cell fraction (not recorded which). The receptors stem from a human donor who was either an allogeneic HSCT recipient or a stem cell or donor lymphocyte infusion donor (not recorded which). It is not recorded whose cells these are; they may come from a transplant donor.

This sequence joins TRBV7-2 and TRBJ1-1; no clear D gene. The germline V gene has CDR1 SGHTA and CDR2 FQGNSA. This CDR3 spans 15 amino acids. The germline V and J ends were trimmed by 3 bases and 1 base, with 12 bases remaining between them. The DNA of the CDR3 is TGTGCCAGCAGCTTTAAGCTGGGCGAGAACACTGAAGCTTTCTTT. Its protein product is CASSFKLGENTEAFF.

The rearrangement joins TRBV10-3 to TRBJ2-7; the D is unclear. This CDR3 has 14 residues. Trimming pared 3 bases from V and 3 bases from J, leaving 12 bases between. Germline CDR1 and CDR2: ENHRY and SYGVKD. CDR3 residues: CAISDSNSGYEQYF. The CDR3 coding sequence is TGTGCCATCAGTGATTCTAACAGTGGCTACGAGCAGTACTTC.

The V and J genes are TRBV12-3 or TRBV12-4 and TRBJ1-6; 8 bases match TRBD1. V lost 5 bases and J lost 5; bases outside the gene matches: 5. This CDR3 contains 15 residues. The CDR3, as DNA: TGTGCCAGCAGTCTTCTGGACAGGGATAATTCACCCCTCCACTTT. Its protein product is CASSLLDRDNSPLHF.

This sequence joins TRBV27 and TRBJ1-5, with D possibly being TRBD1 (5 bases). This CDR3 is built from 15 residues. The germline gives CDR1 MNHEY, CDR2 SMNVEV (reference sequence). V lost 8 bases and J 4 bases, leaving 18 bases between the germline ends. This CDR3 is CASSLMGVGNQPQHF. The CDR3 DNA is TGTGCCAGCTCCCTGATGGGGGTCGGGAATCAGCCCCAGCATTTT.

The chain employs TRBV27 and TRBJ1-2, with 7 bases lining up with TRBD1. The germline V gene has CDR1 MNHEY and CDR2 SMNVEV (reference sequence). Trimming at V came to 4 bases and at J to 4 bases, leaving 9 bases not matched to a gene. This CDR3 is 15 amino acids long. For the CDR3, the DNA is TGTGCCAGCAGTTCGCCAGGGGGGGGAGCCTATGGCTACACCTTC. It is translated as CASSSPGGGAYGYTF.

The sample holds a few counts of this clonotype. This chain joins TRBV11-2 and TRBJ1-5; perhaps TRBD1 as D (5 bases). Germline-derived CDR1 and CDR2 are SGHAT and FQNNGV. Trimming left V 5 bases short and J 1 base short, with 12 bases between. The CDR3 sequence is 15 residues long. The CDR3 nucleotides read TGTGCCAGCAGCACGCAGGGTGGCAGCAATCAGCCCCAGCATTTT. This codes for CASSTQGGSNQPQHF.

This clonotype was counted only a few times. The chain links TRBV9 to TRBJ1-6, with D uncertain. CDR1 is SGDLS and CDR2 is YYNGEE in the germline V gene. The CDR3 has 13 residues. The germline V and J ends were trimmed by 0 bases and 7 bases, with 5 bases remaining between them. The CDR3 DNA reads as TGTGCCAGCAGCGTAGGGGTAAATTCACCCCTCCACTTT. It is translated as CASSVGVNSPLHF.

There are a few counts of this clonotype. The chain is built from TRBV28 and TRBJ2-7; TRBD1 matches at 11 bases. With 8 bases clipped from V and 3 bases from J, the junction kept 0 bases outside the gene matches. Germline values: CDR1 MDHEN, CDR2 SYDVKM. This CDR3 is built from 12 residues. CDR3: CASGTGGYEQYV. CDR3 sequence (DNA): TGTGCCAGCGGGACAGGGGGCTACGAGCAGTACGTC.

This clonotype has only a few counts. The chain carries TRBV6-5 and TRBJ2-5; no firm D call. The CDR3 has 15 residues. Per the germline V gene, CDR1 is MNHEY and CDR2 is SVGAGI. Trimming removed 0 bases from V and 5 bases from J, with 13 bases in between. CDR3 residues: CASSYSEPTVETQYF. The DNA for the CDR3 is TGTGCCAGCAGTTACTCGGAGCCAACCGTGGAGACCCAGTACTTC.

The CDR3 reads CASSSDGGRTEAFF. CDR3 in DNA: TGTGCCAGCAGCTCAGATGGAGGACGGACTGAAGCTTTCTTT. The rearrangement joins TRBV7-3 to TRBJ1-1; no clear D gene. V was pared by 4 bases and J by 5 bases, with 14 bases between. This CDR3 spans 14 amino acids. Germline V lookup: CDR1 SGHTA, CDR2 FQGTGA.

The DNA of the CDR3 is TGTGCCAGCAATCGACAGGGTGAAGGAAACACCATATATTTT. This encodes CASNRQGEGNTIYF. The V and J genes are TRBV12-3 or TRBV12-4 and TRBJ1-3; 7 nucleotides match TRBD1. With 7 bases clipped from V and 4 bases from J, the junction kept 7 bases outside the gene matches. The CDR3 length is 14 residues.

V usage is TRBV9 and J usage is TRBJ2-5, with D maybe TRBD1 (5 bases). The CDR3 extends over 14 amino acids. Germline CDR1 is SGDLS and CDR2 is YYNGEE. V was pared by 3 bases and J by 13 bases, with 22 bases between. CDR3 protein: CASSASSLQGPRYF. In DNA form, the CDR3 reads TGTGCCAGCAGCGCATCCTCACTCCAGGGCCCCCGGTACTTC.

The V call is TRBV11-2, the J call TRBJ1-2; no clear D. The germline V gene encodes CDR1 SGHAT and CDR2 FQNNGV. Trimming took 2 bases from V and 6 from J, leaving 16 bases between them. The CDR3 covers 15 residues. Here the CDR3 DNA reads TGTGCCAGCAGCTTAAGTGGGCAGGCTTATGATGGCTACACCTTC. It specifies CASSLSGQAYDGYTF.

The genes are TRBV4-2 and TRBJ1-5; D is uncertain. Germline V CDR1 and CDR2: LGHNA, YNFKEQ. This CDR3 spans 16 amino acids. V shed 0 bases and J shed 3 bases, with 12 bases lying between them. CDR3 residues: CASSQDGTADNQPQHF. The DNA for the CDR3 is TGTGCCAGCAGCCAAGATGGTACCGCGGACAATCAGCCCCAGCATTTT.

This clonotype was recorded a few times. This chain uses TRBV12-3 or TRBV12-4 with TRBJ1-1; D gene uncertain. CDR3 length: 13 residues. The V and J ends lost 6 bases and 0 bases respectively, with 8 bases between them. The CDR3 nucleotides read TGTGCCAGCAGGTCCGCCCTGAACACTGAAGCTTTCTTT. Translated, it gives CASRSALNTEAFF.

This chain joins TRBV5-1 and TRBJ1-1, with 7 nucleotides matching TRBD1. Germline V CDR1 and CDR2: SGHRS, YFSETQ. After removal of 4 bases from V and 7 bases from J, the junction contained 10 bases not matched to a gene. This CDR3 has 14 residues. DNA for the CDR3: TGCGCCAGCAGCCTCGACAGGGTCGTCGGTGAAGCTTTCTTT. Translation gives CASSLDRVVGEAFF.

The rearrangement joins TRBV6-5 to TRBJ2-3; D remains unclear. CDR3 size: 12 residues. V shed 7 bases and J shed 5 bases, with 10 bases lying between them. CDR1 is MNHEY, CDR2 SVGAGI, per germline. The CDR3 DNA reads TGTGCCAGCACCACTTCCCAAGATACGCAGTATTTT. Translated: CASTTSQDTQYF.

The chain combines TRBV11-2 with TRBJ1-4; possibly TRBD1 for D (6 bases). Germline CDR1 is SGHAT and CDR2 is FQNNGV. This CDR3 comprises 15 residues. Deletions cut 6 bases from V and 5 bases from J, with 16 bases between. CDR3 in DNA: TGTGCCAGCAGATCTATCAGGACAGCGAATGAAAAACTGTTTTTT. Protein: CASRSIRTANEKLFF.

This clonotype was detected a few times. The chain combines TRBV12-3 or TRBV12-4 with TRBJ1-2; D may be TRBD1 (6 bases). This CDR3 is 13 amino acids long. V lost 1 base to trimming and J lost 6 bases, with 9 bases between them. CDR3 nucleotides: TGTGCCAGCAGTTTAGACAGGGTTCATGGCTACACCTTC. Translated: CASSLDRVHGYTF.

This clonotype was detected only a few times. This chain joins TRBV7-9 and TRBJ1-1; 8 bases are shared with TRBD1. The V gene end was trimmed by 5 bases and the J gene end by 8 bases; junction bases not matched to a gene: 13. The germline V gene has CDR1 SEHNR and CDR2 FQNEAQ (reference sequence). There are 15 residues in the CDR3. CDR3 in amino acids: CASSLDRVFSEEAFF. For the CDR3, the DNA is TGTGCCAGCAGCCTGGACAGGGTCTTTTCGGAGGAAGCTTTCTTT.

This clonotype appeared a few times. The rearrangement joins TRBV20-1 to TRBJ2-1; D uncertain. The CDR3 spans 12 residues. Germline CDR1 and CDR2: DFQATT and SNEGSKA (reference sequence). Deletions cut 6 bases from V and 4 bases from J, with 10 bases between. CDR3 nucleotides: TGCAGTGCAAAAAGAGGATACAATGAGCAGTTCTTC. It codes for CSAKRGYNEQFF.

This sequence joins TRBV7-9 and TRBJ1-4; D is unclear. Germline values: CDR1 SEHNR, CDR2 FQNEAQ (reference sequence). Trimming pared 5 bases from V and 3 bases from J, leaving 10 bases between. The CDR3 runs to 14 residues. The CDR3 loop reads CASSPGLANEKLFF. The CDR3 DNA reads as TGTGCCAGCAGCCCGGGGTTGGCTAATGAAAAACTGTTTTTT.

The chain joins TRBV12-3 or TRBV12-4 to TRBJ1-6, with no clear D. The CDR3 totals 13 residues. V shed 2 bases and J shed 11 bases, with 10 bases lying between them. This CDR3 reads CASSLTGITPLHF. CDR3 nucleotide sequence: TGTGCCAGCAGTTTAACCGGGATTACACCCCTCCACTTT.

This clonotype was seen only a few times. The rearrangement links TRBV5-1 to TRBJ2-2, with D unresolved. V was cut by 0 bases and J by 10 bases, with 4 bases left in between. The CDR3 has 11 residues. The V gene's germline CDR1 is SGHRS and CDR2 YFSETQ. Here the CDR3 reads CASSLGEELFF. The CDR3 region has the DNA TGCGCCAGCAGCTTGGGAGAGGAGCTGTTTTTT.

CDR3 sequence reads: CASRATRDSPLHF. The CDR3 bases are TGTGCCAGCAGAGCAACAAGGGATTCACCCCTCCACTTT. The chain links TRBV7-2 to TRBJ1-6; no firm D call. V was cut by 6 bases and J by 8 bases, with 11 bases left in between. The CDR3 runs to 13 residues. The germline V gene encodes CDR1 SGHTA and CDR2 FQGNSA.

This chain links TRBV4-1 with TRBJ2-1; tentatively, D is TRBD1 (6 bases). This CDR3 comprises 16 residues. V was cut by 1 base and J by 5 bases, with 15 bases left in between. Germline-derived CDR1 and CDR2 are MGHRA and YSYEKL. CDR3 protein: CASSQGWQGWNNEQFF. Written as DNA, the CDR3 is TGCGCCAGCAGCCAAGGTTGGCAGGGGTGGAACAATGAGCAGTTCTTC.

This clonotype was seen once. The V call is TRBV7-6, the J call TRBJ2-3, with TRBD2 matching 11 bases. The CDR3 is made up of 19 amino acids. V gave up 5 bases and J gave up 2 bases; unmatched junction bases: 15. The V gene's germline CDR1 is SGHVS and CDR2 FNYEAQ. The CDR3 nucleotides are TGTGCCAGCAGCCGACACCCTCCCGCTAGCGGGGGGTTCACAGATACGCAGTATTTT. Protein: CASSRHPPASGGFTDTQYF.